Described below is a single TCR beta chain sequence and its context. No antigen is known for it. This specimen belongs to a study of T cells and copy number aberrations in small-cell lung cancer. Study-wide findings and caveats: Tumor regions shared few clones; about 75-98% were region-restricted. Compared with adjacent lung tissue, tumors had lower T-cell richness and clonality and non-significantly lower density. Tumors with more copy number aberrations had lower T-cell density, richness, clonality.

The protocol was immunoSEQ multiplex PCR, while the TCRdb copy is restricted to in-frame clones and leaves out a portion. The sample contains around 2,300 clones, about 80% of which appear only once. The germline CDR1 and CDR2 sequences are SEHNR and FQNEAQ (reference sequence). V lost 1 base and J 3 bases, leaving 13 bases between the germline ends. There are 15 residues in the CDR3. The clonotype originates from a man in his sixties with small cell lung cancer. Sample: tumor tissue. This chain joins TRBV7-9 and TRBJ2-7, with D possibly being TRBD1 or TRBD2 (5 bases each). In DNA, the CDR3 is TGTGCCAGCAGCTTAGTCGGGACCTCTGGCTACGAGCAGTACTTC. This codes for CASSLVGTSGYEQYF.